This T cell receptor (beta chain) stems from a study of shared clonotypes between healthy human individuals. This CDR3 spans 14 amino acids. Germline CDR1 and CDR2: MDHEN and SYDVKM. The ends were cut back, 6 bases at V and 5 bases at J, with 16 bases in the middle. Generated by immunoSEQ multiplex PCR, the TCRdb table keeps only in-frame clones and is missing some. The data show about 1.1 million clones, around 82% seen once. The TCR comes from a man between 18 and 29 years old in good health. Some clones in this sample may be carry-over from other donors' samples. The chain links TRBV28 to TRBJ2-5, with D tentatively TRBD2 (6 bases). The sequencing sample was made of memory CD4+ T cells from PBMCs. Subset of the sample: CD45RA-negative fraction. The CDR3 sequence: CASSPAPGEETQYF. CDR3 DNA sequence: TGTGCCAGCAGCCCGGCGCCGGGGGAGGAGACCCAGTACTTC.